The 21 T cell receptor beta chains below were found in one sample sequenced in a study of T cells in Graves' hyperthyroidism and ophthalmopathy. Researchers took RNA transcripts and amplified the TCR beta CDR3 regions from them. During a first-round RT-PCR of the TCR CDR3, the HTBI primer set was used. Via MiXCR, TCRdb re-called the multiplex PCR reads, giving one row per CDR3 protein. The repertoire includes approximately 600,000 distinct CDR3 sequences, 13% to 15% of them detected once, and more than 6% sits in the top ten. Sample: blood. The origin of the receptors is a woman aged 18-29 years with Graves' ophthalmopathy.

This clonotype was counted between two and nine times. A read error may account for a junction end that differs from germline. V usage is TRBV7-2 and J usage is TRBJ2-5; 7 nucleotides match TRBD1. Germline CDR1 SGHTA, CDR2 FQGNSA. The CDR3 is 17 residues long. The CDR3 nucleotides are TGTGCCGGCAGCTTAATTTACGGCAGGGGGAACCAAGAGACCCAGTACTTC. Protein product: CAGSLIYGRGNQETQYF.

This clonotype was seen a handful of times. This rearrangement joins TRBV19 to TRBJ2-1, with 15 bases that match TRBD2. Germline V CDR1 and CDR2: LNHDA, SQIVND (reference sequence). The J segment lost 3 bases and the V segment lost 8 bases, leaving 8 bases of the junction unmatched. The CDR3 runs 17 residues. As DNA, the CDR3 is TGTGCCAGTGCAGGACTAGCGGGAGGGAAGGGCTACAATGAGCAGTTCTTC. Translating it yields CASAGLAGGKGYNEQFF.

This clonotype was recorded many times. The CDR3 DNA sequence: TGTGCCAGCACCCCCGAGGCGGGATGGCGATGGAATGAGCAGTTCTTC. Residues: CASTPEAGWRWNEQFF. This sequence joins TRBV2 and TRBJ2-1; possibly TRBD2 for D (6 bases). Trimming cost V 7 bases and J 7 bases, with 23 bases left between them. CDR1 SNHLY and CDR2 FYNNEI come from the germline V gene. CDR3 length: 16 amino acids.

This clonotype has a handful of counts. This sequence joins TRBV20-1 and TRBJ1-5; D is uncertain. V lost 3 bases and J 1 base, leaving 16 bases between the germline ends. The V gene's germline CDR1 is DFQATT and CDR2 SNEGSKA (reference sequence). The CDR3 sequence is 16 residues long. Here the CDR3 reads CSASTLTDLSNQPQHF. In nucleotides, the CDR3 is TGCAGTGCTAGTACTTTGACGGATTTAAGCAATCAGCCCCAGCATTTT.

In its sample, this clonotype was seen a few times. The chain employs TRBV11-2 and TRBJ2-1; a weak D match, TRBD2 (6 bases). Per the germline V gene, CDR1 is SGHAT and CDR2 is FQNNGV. V was clipped by 5 bases and J by 5 bases, with 13 bases between them. CDR3 size: 14 residues. The CDR3 bases are TGTGCCAGCAGCCAGCGGGTTGGGAACAATGAGCAGTTCTTC. Its protein product is CASSQRVGNNEQFF.

This clonotype was observed many times. The V call is TRBV27, the J call TRBJ2-7, with D perhaps matching TRBD2 (7 bases). The CDR3 runs to 12 residues. V was clipped by 5 bases and J by 7 bases, with 12 bases between them. Germline lookup yields CDR1 MNHEY and CDR2 SMNVEV (reference sequence). CDR3 nucleotide sequence: TGTGCCAGCAGTCGGGGGGCAGGAGAGCAGTACTTC. Translated, it gives CASSRGAGEQYF.

This clonotype was counted at least ten times. The V and J genes are TRBV6-5 and TRBJ2-7; TRBD2 might be the D (6 bases). Per the germline V gene, CDR1 is MNHEY and CDR2 is SVGAGI. V was pared by 0 bases and J by 3 bases, with 18 bases between. This CDR3 spans 17 amino acids. CDR3 DNA sequence: TGTGCCAGCAGTTACTCGAAATCGTCTAGCGTGTACTACGAGCAGTACTTC. It specifies CASSYSKSSSVYYEQYF.

This clonotype has at least ten counts. J is TRBJ2-7 and V is TRBV30, with D possibly called TRBD1 or TRBD2 (5 bases each). The V and J ends lost 1 base and 2 bases respectively, with 21 bases between them. CDR3 length: 17 amino acids. Germline CDR1 GTSNPN, CDR2 SVGIG (reference sequence). This CDR3 reads CAWSGGDRPLGPYEQYF. The CDR3 bases are TGTGCCTGGAGTGGAGGGGATCGTCCCTTGGGGCCCTACGAGCAGTACTTC. Complete variable domain (other parts from reference TRBV30 and TRBJ2-7): SQTIHQWPATLVQPVGSPLSLECTVEGTSNPNLYWYRQAAGRGLQLLFYSVGIGQISSEVPQNLSASRPQDRQFILSSKKLLLSDSGFYLCAWSGGDRPLGPYEQYFGPGTRLTVT.

The chain recombines TRBV7-9 with TRBJ1-6, with 9 bases aligning to TRBD1. The CDR3 length is 16 residues. Germline loops: CDR1 SEHNR, CDR2 FQNEAQ (reference sequence). V shed 4 bases, J shed 6 bases, and the junction held 7 bases outside the gene matches. The CDR3 coding sequence is TGTGCCAGCAGCTCAGCCGACAGGGGGATTAATTCACCCCTCCACTTT. Its translation is CASSSADRGINSPLHF.

The rearrangement joins TRBV7-9 to TRBJ1-4; D gene ambiguous. Germline V gene data show CDR1 as SEHNR and CDR2 as FQNEAQ (reference sequence). The CDR3 is 12 residues long. Trimming cost V 5 bases and J 8 bases, with 9 bases left between them. CDR3 residues: CASSPSGEKLFF. CDR3 bases: TGTGCCAGCAGCCCATCTGGAGAAAAACTGTTTTTT.

This clonotype was found many times. The chain joins TRBV11-2 to TRBJ2-3, with 10 bases identical to TRBD2. V lost 2 bases to trimming and J lost 5 bases; unmatched junction nucleotides: 7. The CDR3 sequence is 16 residues long. Germline V CDR1 and CDR2: SGHAT, FQNNGV. CDR3 bases: TGTGCCAGCAGCTTAAATAGCGGGAGGTCCGGAGATACGCAGTATTTT. Protein sequence: CASSLNSGRSGDTQYF.

This clonotype showed up many times. The CDR3 sequence is CAISDSARGERYTF. The CDR3, as DNA: TGTGCCATCAGTGATTCCGCCAGGGGAGAGCGCTACACCTTC. The genes are TRBV10-3 and TRBJ1-2, with D possibly TRBD1 on 6 matching bases. V shed 3 bases and J shed 9 bases, with 17 bases lying between them. The CDR3 runs to 14 residues. Germline CDR1 is ENHRY and CDR2 is SYGVKD.

Only a few counts were recorded for this clonotype. The chain couples TRBV11-3 to TRBJ2-7; D unresolved. Trimming took 4 bases from V and 0 from J, leaving 7 bases between them. Per the germline V gene, CDR1 is SGHNT and CDR2 is YENEEA. This CDR3 spans 13 amino acids. The CDR3 region is CASSSKPSYEQYF. CDR3 DNA sequence: TGTGCCAGCAGCTCAAAACCCTCCTACGAGCAGTACTTC.

This clonotype was counted only a few times. This chain connects TRBV20-1 to TRBJ2-7, with TRBD1 matching over 8 bases. With 2 bases clipped from V and 4 bases from J, the junction kept 10 bases outside the gene matches. The CDR3 consists of 15 residues. Per the germline V gene, CDR1 is DFQATT and CDR2 is SNEGSKA (reference sequence). Written as DNA, the CDR3 is TGCAGTGCTAGATCGACGACAGGGGATCCGTACGAGCAGTACTTC. Translated: CSARSTTGDPYEQYF.

This clonotype was detected many times. The rearrangement uses TRBV6-1 and TRBJ2-1; TRBD1 matches at 10 bases. With V trimmed by 3 bases and J by 5 bases, 13 bases remained unmatched. The germline V gene has CDR1 MNHNS and CDR2 SASEGT. The CDR3 consists of 18 residues. The CDR3 DNA sequence: TGTGCCAGCAGTGAGATGGGACAGGGGAGTATTGGCGACAATGAGCAGTTCTTC. Protein: CASSEMGQGSIGDNEQFF.

This clonotype was counted many times. The chain carries TRBV7-8 and TRBJ2-7, with 9 bases identical to TRBD2. This CDR3 has 16 amino acids. Looked up from germline, CDR1 is SGHVS and CDR2 is FQNEAQ. The V and J ends lost 4 bases and 4 bases, in that order; junction bases with no gene match: 11. The DNA of the CDR3 is TGTGCCAGCAGCTCACAAGTGACTAGCGGATTTTACGAGCAGTACTTC. Translated, it gives CASSSQVTSGFYEQYF.

Only a few counts were recorded for this clonotype. The V gene is TRBV7-2, the J gene TRBJ2-1, with TRBD2 identical over 10 bases. The J segment lost 12 bases and the V segment lost 1 base, leaving 24 bases of the junction unmatched. The germline gives CDR1 SGHTA, CDR2 FQGNSA. The CDR3 extends over 20 amino acids. Written as DNA, the CDR3 is TGTGCCAGCAGCTTAGTCTCCTCCCCGCTACTAGCGGGGACCGGGCGCGGGCAGTTCTTC. Translated, it gives CASSLVSSPLLAGTGRGQFF.

In its sample, this clonotype was seen many times. The chain carries TRBV6-2 or TRBV6-3 and TRBJ2-7; 11 nucleotides match TRBD2. This CDR3 spans 14 amino acids. V shed 9 bases, J shed 2 bases, and the junction held 6 bases outside the gene matches. CDR1 is MNHEY and CDR2 is SVGEGT in the germline V gene. The CDR3 nucleotides read TGTGCCAGGACGACTAGCGGGGAACCCTACGAGCAGTACTTC. Translation gives CARTTSGEPYEQYF.

This clonotype was counted ten times or more. J is TRBJ2-7 and V is TRBV6-2 or TRBV6-3; D is unclear. The CDR3 is 11 residues long. The germline V and J ends were trimmed by 6 bases and 3 bases, with 6 bases remaining between them. CDR1 is MNHEY and CDR2 is SVGEGT in the germline V gene. DNA of the CDR3: TGTGCCAGCAGCCCCTTCTACGAGCAGTACTTC. Protein: CASSPFYEQYF.

This clonotype was recorded many times. The gene calls are TRBV6-2 or TRBV6-3 and TRBJ2-3, with 10 bases fitting TRBD2. Germline CDR1 is MNHEY and CDR2 is SVGEGT. CDR3 size: 15 residues. J was trimmed by 5 bases and V by 2 bases; bases with no gene match: 4. This chain's CDR3 is CASSYRLAGGDTQYF. For the CDR3, the DNA is TGTGCCAGCAGTTACCGACTAGCGGGTGGAGATACGCAGTATTTT.

The V and J genes are TRBV6-5 and TRBJ2-7; TRBD2 is a possible D gene (5 bases). The V and J ends lost 6 bases and 3 bases respectively, with 21 bases between them. Germline V gives CDR1 MNHEY, CDR2 SVGAGI. This CDR3 region has 16 residues. The CDR3 DNA is TGTGCCAGCAGAAACTCGATCCGGCTAGCCGTCTACGAGCAGTACTTC. Its protein is CASRNSIRLAVYEQYF.